This T cell receptor (beta chain) was identified in a study of T cells after yellow fever vaccination. In the case of this clonotype: Its antigen is as yet unknown.

5'RACE template switching added a universal primer site and UMIs to TCR cDNA. Each CDR3 protein is one row after TCRdb ran MiXCR on the 5' RACE reads. This repertoire shows 180,000 or so distinct CDR3 sequences, about 10% found once; its top ten account for 36%. Study-level points and caveats: A small proportion of clonotypes was detected in both the CD4 and CD8 compartments. Post-booster reappearance was seen for most primary-vaccination clones (nearly 97% CD4, 80% to 90% CD8).

In germline, CDR1 is MGHRA, CDR2 YSYEKL. The CDR3 is made up of 14 amino acids. V lost 6 bases to trimming and J lost 5 bases; unmatched junction nucleotides: 6. Sequenced here: CD8+ T cells sorted from PBMCs, sampled 15 days after the yellow fever booster vaccination. The clonotype was recovered from a man aged 18 to 29 who received the YFV17D yellow fever vaccine. The V gene is TRBV4-1, the J gene TRBJ2-2; 7 nucleotides line up with TRBD1. CDR3 DNA sequence: TGCGCCAGCAGAGACAGGGAAATGACCGGGGAGCTGTTTTTT. As protein: CASRDREMTGELFF.